What follows are 21 T cell receptor beta chains derived from one specimen sequenced in a study of cytomegalovirus exposure and HLA in healthy donors. Primers included in the PCR were 60 Vbeta and 13 Jbeta primers. TCRdb's copy holds only in-frame clones and misses some; the assay was immunoSEQ multiplex PCR. The table lists under 150,000 clones. The sequenced sample consisted of PBMCs. The receptors shown here come from a woman aged 35 to 49 in good health and CMV-seronegative.

V gene TRBV7-2 combines with J gene TRBJ1-1, with unresolved D. Per the germline V gene, CDR1 is SGHTA and CDR2 is FQGNSA. CDR3 size: 14 residues. V was trimmed by 2 bases and J by 1 base, leaving 8 bases between them. The CDR3 coding sequence is TGTGCCAGCAGCTTAAACGGGAGGAACACTGAAGCTTTCTTT. Protein product: CASSLNGRNTEAFF.

The chain links TRBV19 to TRBJ2-1; D unclear. The CDR3 runs 13 residues. V was trimmed by 6 bases and J by 8 bases, leaving 14 bases between them. Germline V lookup: CDR1 LNHDA, CDR2 SQIVND (reference sequence). The DNA of the CDR3 is TGTGCCAGTAGGCCCAGTCCGAGCGATGAGCAGTTCTTC. Translating gives CASRPSPSDEQFF. Based on the CDR3 plus reference TRBV19 and TRBJ2-1, the full variable domain is DGGITQSPKYLFRKEGQNVTLSCEQNLNHDAMYWYRQDPGQGLRLIYYSQIVNDFQKGDIAEGYSVSREKKESFPLTVTSAQKNPTAFYLCASRPSPSDEQFFGPGTRLTVL.

The chain combines TRBV6-6 with TRBJ2-5; 8 bases align to TRBD1. The V gene end was trimmed by 6 bases and the J gene end by 5 bases; junction bases not matched to a gene: 8. The CDR3 is 14 amino acids. Germline V gives CDR1 MNHNY, CDR2 SVGAGI (reference sequence). The CDR3 nucleotides are TGTGCCAGCAGCCGTGACAGGGGCCACGAGACCCAGTACTTC. This codes for CASSRDRGHETQYF.

The V call is TRBV5-8, the J call TRBJ2-5, with D maybe TRBD2 (5 bases). Matching the DNA end better, TRBJ2-7 makes the J call doubtful. CDR3 length: 12 residues. Germline CDR1 is SGHTS and CDR2 is YDEGEE. CDR3 amino acids: CASTRDSYEQYF. CDR3 nucleotide sequence: TGTGCCAGCACTCGGGACTCCTACGAGCAGTACTTC.

The J gene is TRBJ2-6, the V gene TRBV25-1, with D unresolved. Germline lookup yields CDR1 MGHDK and CDR2 SYGVNS. The germline V and J ends were trimmed by 2 bases and 0 bases, with 2 bases remaining between them. The CDR3 runs to 14 residues. CDR3 nucleotides: TGTGCCAGCAGTGAACACTCTGGGGCCAACGTCCTGACTTTC. Protein sequence: CASSEHSGANVLTF. Combining the CDR3 with reference TRBV25-1 and TRBJ2-6 gives the whole variable domain EADIYQTPRYLVIGTGKKITLECSQTMGHDKMYWYQQDPGMELHLIHYSYGVNSTEKGDLSSESTVSRIRTEHFPLTLESARPSHTSQYLCASSEHSGANVLTFGAGSRLTVL.

The chain is built from TRBV7-9 and TRBJ1-2; D ambiguous. Germline CDR1 reads SEHNR; CDR2 reads FQNEAQ (reference sequence). V shed 4 bases and J shed 8 bases, with 11 bases lying between them. CDR3 length: 12 residues. CDR3 sequence: CASSSRGLGYTF. Written as DNA, the CDR3 is TGTGCCAGCAGCTCCCGGGGATTGGGCTACACCTTC.

This chain joins TRBV28 and TRBJ1-6; maybe TRBD1 (5 bases). V was shortened by 5 bases and J by 8 bases, with 16 bases between the two germline ends. The germline V gene encodes CDR1 MDHEN and CDR2 SYDVKM. The CDR3 loop spans 15 amino acids. In DNA, the CDR3 is TGTGCCAGCAGTCCGCCAACAGGCCAATATTCACCCCTCCACTTT. The encoded protein is CASSPPTGQYSPLHF.

The rearrangement uses TRBV4-2 and TRBJ2-7; TRBD2 agrees at 11 bases. The germline gives CDR1 LGHNA, CDR2 YNFKEQ. V lost 4 bases, J lost 4 bases, and 6 bases stayed unmatched. The CDR3 runs to 15 residues. DNA for the CDR3: TGTGCCAGCAGCCCGACTAGCGGGAAATCGTACGAGCAGTACGTC. Translating gives CASSPTSGKSYEQYV.

The chain recombines TRBV28 with TRBJ1-2; D is unresolved. This CDR3 contains 12 residues. Trimming pared 3 bases from V and 5 bases from J, leaving 7 bases between. Germline loops: CDR1 MDHEN, CDR2 SYDVKM. The CDR3 sequence is CASSLGRYGYTF. The CDR3 DNA is TGTGCCAGCAGTTTGGGCAGGTATGGCTACACCTTC.

The chain joins TRBV6-1 to TRBJ2-3; 8 positions agree with TRBD2. The CDR3 has 15 residues. Germline V gene data show CDR1 as MNHNS and CDR2 as SASEGT. Unmatched junction bases numbered 8, after V lost 9 bases and J lost 0 bases. CDR3 region: CASTGGAGSTDTQYF. The CDR3 nucleotides are TGTGCCAGTACCGGGGGGGCGGGGAGCACAGATACGCAGTATTTT.

In regard to this clone: A read error may produce the germline difference seen at one junction end. This chain uses TRBV4-2 with TRBJ2-3, with a possible D match to TRBD2 (5 bases). The CDR3 has 15 amino acids. Germline-derived CDR1 and CDR2 are LGHNA and YNFKEQ. CDR3 in amino acids: CASSQGPSSTDTQYF. As DNA, the CDR3 is TGTGCCAGCAGCCAAGGGCCCTCTAGCACCGATACGCAGTATTTT.

This sequence joins TRBV28 and TRBJ1-3; no reliable D call. Germline CDR1 reads MDHEN; CDR2 reads SYDVKM. V was cut by 7 bases and J by 3 bases, with 16 bases left in between. This CDR3 spans 15 amino acids. The CDR3 here is CASIISGVGGNTIYF. For the CDR3, the DNA is TGTGCCAGCATTATTTCCGGGGTTGGTGGAAACACCATATATTTT.

The V gene is TRBV5-6, the J gene TRBJ2-3, with 10 bases identical to TRBD2. V lost 0 bases and J lost 3; bases outside the gene matches: 7. CDR3 length equals 17 residues. Germline CDR1 is SGHDT and CDR2 is YYEEEE. The DNA of the CDR3 is TGTGCCAGCAGCTTGGTTCTTAGCGGGGGGAGAACAGATACGCAGTATTTT. This codes for CASSLVLSGGRTDTQYF.

The genes are TRBV27 and TRBJ1-1, with TRBD1 matching 9 bases. Trimming removed 3 bases from V and 0 bases from J; junction bases left unmatched: 5. CDR1 and CDR2 (germline): MNHEY, SMNVEV (reference sequence). The CDR3 sequence is 16 residues long. In nucleotides, the CDR3 is TGTGCCAGCAGTTTGGGACAGGGTGGGGTGAACACTGAAGCTTTCTTT. Protein: CASSLGQGGVNTEAFF.

The V and J genes are TRBV4-3 and TRBJ1-4; TRBD1 matches at 8 bases. Trimming cost V 4 bases and J 10 bases; bases outside gene matches: 8. Germline loops: CDR1 LGHNA, CDR2 YSLEER. The CDR3 contains 14 residues. This CDR3 reads CASSLSQGQAKLFF. The DNA of the CDR3 is TGCGCCAGCAGCCTATCCCAGGGACAGGCAAAACTGTTTTTT.

The chain links TRBV10-3 to TRBJ2-1; 11 bases map to TRBD2. Losses at the gene ends were 8 bases for V and 3 bases for J; bases not matched to a gene: 3. The CDR3 contains 14 residues. From germline, CDR1 is ENHRY and CDR2 SYGVKD. The CDR3 DNA is TGTGCCATCGGAGGGACTAGCGGCTACAATGAGCAGTTCTTC. Translating it yields CAIGGTSGYNEQFF.

The V and J genes are TRBV6-1 and TRBJ1-2; TRBD1 matches 9 bases. Germline CDR1 is MNHNS and CDR2 is SASEGT. There are 14 residues in the CDR3. V was clipped by 5 bases and J by 2 bases; unmatched bases: 3. CDR3 amino acids: CASSTGTGNYGYTF. CDR3 nucleotide sequence: TGTGCCAGCAGTACAGGGACAGGGAACTATGGCTACACCTTC.

This sequence joins TRBV9 and TRBJ2-3; no firm D call. The ends were cut back, 0 bases at V and 2 bases at J, with 10 bases in the middle. The germline V gene encodes CDR1 SGDLS and CDR2 YYNGEE. CDR3 length: 15 residues. The CDR3 reads CASSVGPVSTDTQYF. CDR3 nucleotide sequence: TGTGCCAGCAGCGTAGGTCCGGTTTCCACAGATACGCAGTATTTT.

V gene TRBV5-1 combines with J gene TRBJ2-5; 7 bases are a match to TRBD2. Looked up from germline, CDR1 is SGHRS and CDR2 is YFSETQ. The CDR3 covers 16 residues. Trimming removed 0 bases from V and 5 bases from J; junction bases left unmatched: 10. CDR3 residues: CASSLGDYQHGETQYF. The CDR3, as DNA: TGCGCCAGCAGCTTGGGGGACTACCAACATGGGGAGACCCAGTACTTC.

The J gene is TRBJ2-2, the V gene TRBV6-4; D may be TRBD2 (7 bases). The CDR3 runs 17 residues. Germline assignment: CDR1 MRHNA and CDR2 SNTAGT. Trimming took off 6 bases at V and 2 bases at J, with 19 bases between the two ends. The CDR3 region is CASSPSQGGANTGELFF. In DNA form, the CDR3 reads TGTGCCAGCAGCCCTTCACAGGGAGGGGCCAACACCGGGGAGCTGTTTTTT.

The V gene is TRBV15, the J gene TRBJ1-3; D is undetermined. Germline CDR1 reads LNHNV; CDR2 reads YYDKDF (reference sequence). Between the trimmed V and J ends, which lost 5 bases and 0 bases, there was a span of 8 bases. This CDR3 spans 14 amino acids. For the CDR3, the DNA is TGTGCCACCAGCCCTCTAAGCTCTGGAAACACCATATATTTT. Translating gives CATSPLSSGNTIYF.